This entry concerns a single T cell receptor (beta chain). CD8+ and CD4+ T cells were negatively isolated; TEMRA cells were FACS-enriched. The CDR3 is 19 amino acids. The V gene's germline CDR1 is MNHEY and CDR2 SMNVEV (reference sequence). The V segment lost 6 bases and the J segment 10 bases; nucleotides outside the gene matches: 24. Random hexamers were used to reverse transcribe about 0.5 to 1 ug of RNA. Amplification of TCR beta CDR3 spanned 54 Vbeta and 13 Jbeta via immunoSEQ multiplex PCR. Using its own MiXCR run on the immunoSEQ multiplex PCR reads, TCRdb lists one record per CDR3 protein. The repertoire holds 400,000 or so distinct CDR3 sequences, with more than 80% as singletons. The data derive from a study of CD8 T cells in Susac syndrome.

The source is a human donor with multiple sclerosis. This chain uses TRBV27 with TRBJ1-6; TRBD1 agrees at 7 bases. Material: CD8+ T cells from PBMCs. CDR3 sequence (DNA): TGTGCCAGCAGCCCCTTGTGGGACAGACTGTCGGGGAATCCGTCACCCCTCCACTTT. Its protein product is CASSPLWDRLSGNPSPLHF.